What follows are 32 T cell receptor beta chains derived from one specimen sequenced in a study of blood T cell repertoires in COVID-19. TCRdb's table, derived via immunoSEQ multiplex PCR, lists solely in-frame clones and lacks some. The sample carries approximately 140,000 clones, around 84% recorded once. Sequencing input: peripheral blood. The receptors were sampled from a human donor in a cohort sampled during active COVID-19.

This chain links TRBV2 with TRBJ2-7; unclear D gene. Germline CDR1 SNHLY, CDR2 FYNNEI. V was shortened by 6 bases and J by 3 bases, with 18 bases between the two germline ends. The CDR3 extends over 15 amino acids. This CDR3 is CASSPQFSKHYEQYF. DNA of the CDR3: TGTGCCAGCAGCCCCCAGTTTAGCAAGCACTACGAGCAGTACTTC.

The chain joins TRBV19 to TRBJ1-2, with 11 bases lining up with TRBD1. Germline loops: CDR1 LNHDA, CDR2 SQIVND (reference sequence). V lost 1 base to trimming and J lost 4 bases; unmatched junction nucleotides: 2. This CDR3 is 15 amino acids long. The CDR3 is CASSIGTGGIYGYTF. The CDR3 nucleotides are TGTGCCAGTAGTATAGGGACAGGGGGCATCTATGGCTACACCTTC. Variable domain in full (rest from reference TRBV19 and TRBJ1-2): DGGITQSPKYLFRKEGQNVTLSCEQNLNHDAMYWYRQDPGQGLRLIYYSQIVNDFQKGDIAEGYSVSREKKESFPLTVTSAQKNPTAFYLCASSIGTGGIYGYTFGSGTRLTVV.

The rearrangement joins TRBV3-1 (or the pseudogene TRBV3-2) to TRBJ1-3; 9 nucleotides match TRBD1. CDR3 length: 16 amino acids. Trimming cost V 3 bases and J 3 bases; bases outside gene matches: 6. In germline, CDR1 is LGHDT, CDR2 YNNKEL (reference sequence). The CDR3 DNA sequence: TGTGCCAGCAGCCAGGCCCGGACAGGGGTTGGAAACACCATATATTTT. Translated: CASSQARTGVGNTIYF.

V usage is TRBV5-5 and J usage is TRBJ1-5; D is unresolved. In germline, CDR1 is SGHKS, CDR2 YYEKEE (reference sequence). V lost 4 bases and J lost 0, with 26 bases in between. The CDR3 runs 20 residues. The CDR3: CASSLGRIGRWLDSNQPQHF. In nucleotides, the CDR3 is TGTGCCAGCAGCCTGGGGAGGATAGGACGTTGGCTCGATAGCAATCAGCCCCAGCATTTT.

This clone was seen repeatedly, ten times or more. V usage is TRBV7-2 and J usage is TRBJ2-5, with D possibly being TRBD2 (7 bases). The CDR3 sequence is 16 residues long. The V gene's germline CDR1 is SGHTA and CDR2 FQGNSA. The V and J ends lost 3 bases and 5 bases respectively, with 19 bases between them. The CDR3 region is CASSFNGGGNLETQYF. The CDR3 DNA reads TGTGCCAGCAGCTTCAATGGCGGGGGCAATTTGGAGACCCAGTACTTC. Drawing the rest from reference TRBV7-2 and TRBJ2-5, the complete variable domain is GAGVSQSPSNKVTEKGKDVELRCDPISGHTALYWYRQSLGQGLEFLIYFQGNSAPDKSGLPSDRFSAERTGGSVSTLTIQRTQQEDSAVYLCASSFNGGGNLETQYFGPGTRLLVL.

The chain combines TRBV21-1 with TRBJ1-4. TRBV21-1 is a pseudogene locus. This CDR3 region has 16 residues. CDR3 loop: CASSKIPGATNEKLFF. CDR3 nucleotide sequence: TGTGCCAGCAGCAAAATACCGGGGGCAACTAATGAAAAACTGTTTTTT.

The J gene is TRBJ2-3, the V gene TRBV9; TRBD2 matches 7 bases. This CDR3 comprises 16 residues. From germline, CDR1 is SGDLS and CDR2 YYNGEE. V shed 7 bases and J 2 bases; nucleotides not matched to a gene: 13. The CDR3 coding sequence is TGTGCCAGCGGCCCGTGGGGGGGGACCCCCACAGATACGCAGTATTTT. Protein sequence: CASGPWGGTPTDTQYF.

The rearrangement uses TRBV29-1 and TRBJ2-1; 15 bases align to TRBD2. Germline values: CDR1 SQVTM, CDR2 ANQGSEA. This CDR3 contains 17 residues. With 2 bases clipped from V and 4 bases from J, the junction kept 6 bases outside the gene matches. DNA for the CDR3: TGCAGCGTTGAAAGGACTAGCGGGGGGGCCTTATACAATGAGCAGTTCTTC. The encoded protein is CSVERTSGGALYNEQFF.

DNA of the CDR3: TGTGCCAGCAGGCTAGCGGGGGGGCCGGACACCGGGGAGCTGTTTTTT. Protein product: CASRLAGGPDTGELFF. This sequence joins TRBV3-1 (or the pseudogene TRBV3-2) and TRBJ2-2; 12 bases match TRBD2. Germline V CDR1 and CDR2: LGHDT, YNNKEL (reference sequence). There are 16 residues in the CDR3. After removal of 6 bases from V and 3 bases from J, the junction contained 5 bases not matched to a gene.

This clone came up a few times. The rearrangement uses TRBV7-8 and TRBJ2-3; 12 nucleotides agree with TRBD1. Looked up from germline, CDR1 is SGHVS and CDR2 is FQNEAQ. V shed 5 bases, J shed 8 bases, and the junction held 5 bases outside the gene matches. The CDR3 covers 14 residues. This chain's CDR3 is CASSLGQGAATQYF. CDR3 sequence (DNA): TGTGCCAGCAGCCTGGGACAGGGGGCTGCTACGCAGTATTTT.

The CDR3 nucleotides are TGTGCCAGCAGCCTGACTCAGATTACTAACTATGGCTACACCTTC. Translating gives CASSLTQITNYGYTF. The genes are TRBV5-6 and TRBJ1-2; D gene ambiguous. The CDR3 extends over 15 amino acids. CDR1 SGHDT and CDR2 YYEEEE come from the germline V gene. Trimming took 4 bases from V and 0 from J, leaving 13 bases between them.

This chain links TRBV24-1 with TRBJ1-4; perhaps TRBD1 as D (5 bases). CDR1 is KGHDR, CDR2 SFDVKD, per germline. The CDR3 covers 15 residues. The V and J ends lost 4 bases and 7 bases respectively, with 15 bases between them. In nucleotides, the CDR3 is TGTGCCACCAGTGACCCGACCCCCGGGGGTGAAAAACTGTTTTTT. Residues: CATSDPTPGGEKLFF.

The V gene is TRBV6-1, the J gene TRBJ1-2; D gene unclear. With 1 base removed from V and 0 bases from J, the gap between germline ends came to 9 bases. The CDR3 is made up of 15 amino acids. CDR1 is MNHNS, CDR2 SASEGT, per germline. The CDR3 region has the DNA TGTGCCAGCAGTGAAGAGGCGGCAGCTAACTATGGCTACACCTTC. It translates to CASSEEAAANYGYTF.

V is TRBV6-1 and J is TRBJ1-5, with 11 bases that match TRBD1. Germline V lookup: CDR1 MNHNS, CDR2 SASEGT. V trimming: 4 bases; J trimming: 2 bases; junction bases outside the gene matches: 7. This CDR3 is built from 17 residues. The CDR3: CASSARWTGGGNQPQHF. CDR3 coding DNA: TGTGCCAGCAGTGCCCGATGGACAGGGGGCGGCAATCAGCCCCAGCATTTT.

V gene TRBV7-8 combines with J gene TRBJ1-6; TRBD1 aligns across 7 bases. Germline V CDR1 and CDR2: SGHVS, FQNEAQ. The length of the CDR3 is 19 residues. Trimming took 5 bases from V and 2 from J; bases not matched to a gene: 15. CDR3 nucleotides: TGTGCCAGCAGCCACCGACAGGGAGGAGTGGCGCCCTATAATTCACCCCTCCACTTT. It codes for CASSHRQGGVAPYNSPLHF.

The V and J genes are TRBV3-1 (or the pseudogene TRBV3-2) and TRBJ2-3; 13 nucleotides agree with TRBD2. Losses at the gene ends were 4 bases for V and 1 base for J; bases not matched to a gene: 2. Germline loops: CDR1 LGHDT, CDR2 YNNKEL (reference sequence). CDR3 length: 16 amino acids. CDR3 loop: CASSPGTSGGTDTQYF. Written as DNA, the CDR3 is TGTGCCAGCAGCCCGGGGACTAGCGGGGGCACAGATACGCAGTATTTT.

This chain uses TRBV10-3 with TRBJ2-7; 7 bases line up with TRBD1. The CDR3 extends over 16 amino acids. Trimming cost V 0 bases and J 2 bases; bases outside gene matches: 7. CDR1 is ENHRY, CDR2 SYGVKD, per germline. Written as DNA, the CDR3 is TGTGCCATCAGTGAGTCATCAAGACAGGGACCCTACGAGCAGTACTTC. Translating it yields CAISESSRQGPYEQYF.

The V gene is TRBV5-1, the J gene TRBJ2-2; D remains ambiguous. Trimming shortened V by 0 bases and J by 6 bases, and 12 bases separated the two germline ends. The CDR3 is 15 residues long. Germline V gives CDR1 SGHRS, CDR2 YFSETQ. The CDR3 nucleotides read TGCGCCAGCAGCTTGGCTACTCTAAACGCCGGGGAGCTGTTTTTT. Translating it yields CASSLATLNAGELFF.

The chain combines TRBV5-5 with TRBJ1-4; 8 nucleotides align to TRBD1. CDR3 length: 15 amino acids. After removal of 4 bases from V and 4 bases from J, the junction contained 6 bases not matched to a gene. Germline V lookup: CDR1 SGHKS, CDR2 YYEKEE (reference sequence). The CDR3 loop reads CASSPGTGVNEKLFF. The CDR3 DNA is TGTGCCAGCAGCCCCGGGACAGGAGTTAATGAAAAACTGTTTTTT.

The J gene is TRBJ1-1, the V gene TRBV25-1; 8 bases align to TRBD1. Germline-derived CDR1 and CDR2 are MGHDK and SYGVNS. With V trimmed by 5 bases and J by 4 bases, 12 bases remained unmatched. The CDR3 has 16 residues. CDR3 bases: TGTGCCAGCAGTAGGCAGGGGGCAGTGGGGGGCACTGAAGCTTTCTTT. Its protein is CASSRQGAVGGTEAFF. Based on the CDR3 plus reference TRBV25-1 and TRBJ1-1, the full variable domain is EADIYQTPRYLVIGTGKKITLECSQTMGHDKMYWYQQDPGMELHLIHYSYGVNSTEKGDLSSESTVSRIRTEHFPLTLESARPSHTSQYLCASSRQGAVGGTEAFFGQGTRLTVV.

The chain links TRBV6-1 to TRBJ1-1; possible D gene TRBD1, 5 bases. The CDR3 is 14 residues long. V lost 3 bases and J 7 bases, leaving 15 bases between the germline ends. The germline gives CDR1 MNHNS, CDR2 SASEGT. This chain's CDR3 is CASSDRDSRSEAFF. The CDR3 DNA is TGTGCCAGCAGTGACCGGGACTCTAGGAGTGAAGCTTTCTTT.

V gene TRBV5-6 combines with J gene TRBJ1-3; no definite D call. The CDR3 runs to 15 residues. Germline-derived CDR1 and CDR2 are SGHDT and YYEEEE. V was cut by 4 bases and J by 4 bases, with 15 bases left in between. CDR3 DNA: TGTGCCAGCAGCGTGGTCAATGCGGGAGGAAACACCATATATTTT. Translating gives CASSVVNAGGNTIYF.

J is TRBJ2-7 and V is TRBV13; weak D call: TRBD1 (6 bases). V was clipped by 5 bases and J by 3 bases, with 14 bases between them. This CDR3 region has 14 residues. Germline loops: CDR1 PRHDT, CDR2 FYEKMQ (reference sequence). The CDR3 spells CASSPGRGYYEQYF. The CDR3 DNA reads as TGTGCCAGCAGCCCAGGCAGGGGTTACTACGAGCAGTACTTC.

This clone is a singleton in its sample. The chain recombines TRBV28 with TRBJ1-1; 7 bases agree with TRBD1. CDR3 length equals 15 residues. The germline CDR1 and CDR2 sequences are MDHEN and SYDVKM. J was trimmed by 1 base and V by 4 bases; bases with no gene match: 6. CDR3 coding DNA: TGTGCCAGCAGTTCGACCGGGACAGAGAACACTGAAGCTTTCTTT. Encoded protein: CASSSTGTENTEAFF.

The chain has TRBV3-1 (or the pseudogene TRBV3-2) and TRBJ2-7; 8 positions agree with TRBD1. The CDR3 runs to 14 residues. The germline CDR1 and CDR2 sequences are LGHDT and YNNKEL (reference sequence). Unmatched junction bases numbered 11, after V lost 9 bases and J lost 4 bases. As DNA, the CDR3 is TGTGCCAGTAGAGGACAGGGCGGTGCGTACGAGCAGTACTTC. The encoded protein is CASRGQGGAYEQYF.

The V call is TRBV6-4, the J call TRBJ1-6; no definite D call. V dropped 6 bases and J dropped 7 bases, with 10 bases sitting between them. The CDR3 consists of 13 residues. Germline values: CDR1 MRHNA, CDR2 SNTAGT. The CDR3 DNA reads TGTGCCAGCAGAAAAGACGGGAATTCACCCCTCCACTTT. Translated, it gives CASRKDGNSPLHF.

This rearrangement joins TRBV5-1 to TRBJ1-1, with D hard to call. Germline lookup yields CDR1 SGHRS and CDR2 YFSETQ. The length of the CDR3 is 14 residues. Between the trimmed V and J ends, which lost 0 bases and 4 bases, there was a span of 10 bases. CDR3 sequence: CASSLGAAGTEAFF. CDR3 coding DNA: TGCGCCAGCAGCTTGGGGGCCGCCGGCACTGAAGCTTTCTTT.

The chain combines TRBV18 with TRBJ1-6, with D unclear. The V and J ends lost 3 bases and 5 bases respectively, with 8 bases between them. The CDR3 is 14 residues long. Germline V gives CDR1 KGHSH, CDR2 LQKENI. DNA for the CDR3: TGTGCCAGCTCACCCCAACAAGATAATTCACCCCTCCACTTT. Its protein product is CASSPQQDNSPLHF.

This clone has more than one count but fewer than ten. The chain joins TRBV9 to TRBJ1-6; no definite D call. V lost 5 bases and J 10 bases, leaving 19 bases between the germline ends. The CDR3 length is 15 residues. Germline-derived CDR1 and CDR2 are SGDLS and YYNGEE. The CDR3 nucleotides read TGTGCCAGCAGTACGGCAGGTCGACAAATCTCACCCCTCCACTTT. Amino acids: CASSTAGRQISPLHF. Looking up the rest from reference TRBV9 and TRBJ1-6 gives the full variable domain: DSGVTQTPKHLITATGQRVTLRCSPRSGDLSVYWYQQSLDQGLQFLIQYYNGEERAKGNILERFSAQQFPDLHSELNLSSLELGDSALYFCASSTAGRQISPLHFGNGTRLTVT.

The chain uses TRBV4-3 and TRBJ2-5; 8 positions agree with TRBD1. Losses at the gene ends were 4 bases for V and 4 bases for J; bases not matched to a gene: 5. CDR1 is LGHNA, CDR2 YSLEER, per germline. The CDR3 extends over 14 amino acids. CDR3 amino acids: CASSPGQGIETQYF. Written as DNA, the CDR3 is TGCGCCAGCAGCCCCGGACAGGGTATAGAGACCCAGTACTTC.

This clone has a handful of counts. The V and J genes are TRBV29-1 and TRBJ2-3; 10 nucleotides align to TRBD1. Germline V gene sequence: CDR1 SQVTM, CDR2 ANQGSEA. V trimming: 7 bases; J trimming: 1 base; junction bases outside the gene matches: 11. The CDR3 loop spans 16 amino acids. The CDR3 DNA is TGCAGCGCGTTGAAGGGGGACAGGGGTCGCACAGATACGCAGTATTTT. It specifies CSALKGDRGRTDTQYF.

The chain couples TRBV3-1 (or the pseudogene TRBV3-2) to TRBJ1-3; D gene unclear. V lost 1 base and J 0 bases, leaving 7 bases between the germline ends. Germline-derived CDR1 and CDR2 are LGHDT and YNNKEL (reference sequence). The CDR3 has 15 amino acids. CDR3 region: CASSQVERSGNTIYF. CDR3 in DNA: TGTGCCAGCAGCCAAGTCGAGCGCTCTGGAAACACCATATATTTT.